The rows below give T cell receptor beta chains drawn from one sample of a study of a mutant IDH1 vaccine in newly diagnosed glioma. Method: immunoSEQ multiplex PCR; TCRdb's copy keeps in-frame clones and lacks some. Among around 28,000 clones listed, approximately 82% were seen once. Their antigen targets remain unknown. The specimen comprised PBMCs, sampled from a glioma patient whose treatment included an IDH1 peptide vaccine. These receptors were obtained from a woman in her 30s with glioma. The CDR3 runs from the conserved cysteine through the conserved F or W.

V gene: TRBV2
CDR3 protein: CASSESGAGTGDTQYF

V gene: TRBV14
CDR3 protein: CASSLRMTGGYEQYF

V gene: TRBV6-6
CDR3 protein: CASSSKLARETQYF

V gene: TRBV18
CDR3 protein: CASSPRTGEGYTF

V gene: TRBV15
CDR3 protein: CATSRASGQGYSNQPQHF

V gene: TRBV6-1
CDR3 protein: CASSELETGAKYEQYF

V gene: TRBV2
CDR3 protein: CASRDPRYNEQFF

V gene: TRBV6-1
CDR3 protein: CASSEGGWTVVLGQYF

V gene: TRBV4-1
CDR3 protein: CASSQEPTAPFLGYTF

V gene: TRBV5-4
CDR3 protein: CASGPGTGGYGYTF

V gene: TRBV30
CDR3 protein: CAWDRSNSGNTIYF

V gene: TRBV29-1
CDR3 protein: CSGGLAGVSSYNEQFF

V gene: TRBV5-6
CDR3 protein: CASSPRTGGGSEAFF

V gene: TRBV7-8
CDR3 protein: CASSLGGQGPNYGYTF

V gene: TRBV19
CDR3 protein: CASSIGGQGSYEQYF

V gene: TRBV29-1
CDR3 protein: CSVEDPGGGYTF

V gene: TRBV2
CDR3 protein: CASSVGPTYGEQYF

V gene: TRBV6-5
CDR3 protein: CASSSGQVLGANVLTF

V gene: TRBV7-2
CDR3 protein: CASSATGQGGRGYTF

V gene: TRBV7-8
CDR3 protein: CASSLEGRGGAYEQYF

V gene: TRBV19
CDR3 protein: CASSIQGGKRQPQHF

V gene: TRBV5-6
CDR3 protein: CASSWGQGGTNEKLFF

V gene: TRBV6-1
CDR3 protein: CASRGAGENTGELFF

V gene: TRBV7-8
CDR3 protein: CASSPWTGSGYTF

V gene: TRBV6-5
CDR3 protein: CASSLAGGFYGYTF

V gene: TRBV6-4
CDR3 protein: CASSDSGGADYNEQFF

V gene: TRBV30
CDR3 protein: CAWRPGQGREKLFF

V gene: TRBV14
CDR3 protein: CASSQTGAGGYIQYF

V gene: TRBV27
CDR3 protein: CASSSGVLVGGYTF

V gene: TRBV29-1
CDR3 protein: CSVEGVGVGYADTQYF

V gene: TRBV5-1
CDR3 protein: CASSRGQGETYGYTF

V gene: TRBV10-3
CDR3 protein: CAISLTSGGSTDTQYF

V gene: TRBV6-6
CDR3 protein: CASSYGGGGYTEAFF

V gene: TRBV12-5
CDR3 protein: CASVPDLGELFF